These 7 T cell receptor beta chains were all obtained from the same sample, sequenced in a study of T cells in Graves' hyperthyroidism and ophthalmopathy. There were TCR beta CDR3 regions amplified from RNA transcripts. Primed by the HTBI set, a first-round RT-PCR was run on the TCR CDR3. Using its own MiXCR run on the multiplex PCR reads, TCRdb lists one record per CDR3 protein. The sample carries hundreds of thousands of distinct CDR3 sequences, around 15% recorded once. Sequencing was performed on blood. These receptors came from a woman in her 30s with Graves' hyperthyroidism.

The gene calls are TRBV19 and TRBJ2-1; 8 bases align to TRBD2. The CDR3 extends over 15 amino acids. V lost 1 base to trimming and J lost 4 bases; unmatched junction nucleotides: 3. Germline V gene sequence: CDR1 LNHDA, CDR2 SQIVND (reference sequence). The CDR3 region has the DNA TGTGCCAGTAGTATAGCGGGAGGGGGGTACAATGAGCAGTTCTTC. Encoded protein: CASSIAGGGYNEQFF. Complete variable domain (other parts from reference TRBV19 and TRBJ2-1): DGGITQSPKYLFRKEGQNVTLSCEQNLNHDAMYWYRQDPGQGLRLIYYSQIVNDFQKGDIAEGYSVSREKKESFPLTVTSAQKNPTAFYLCASSIAGGGYNEQFFGPGTRLTVL.

This clonotype was recorded many times. The V call is TRBV27, the J call TRBJ2-2; D call uncertain. CDR3 length: 14 residues. The V end lost 5 bases, the J end lost 1 base, and 8 bases lay between the germline ends. The germline V gene encodes CDR1 MNHEY and CDR2 SMNVEV (reference sequence). The CDR3 is CASSPSWNTGELFF. CDR3 coding DNA: TGTGCCAGCAGTCCGTCCTGGAACACCGGGGAGCTGTTTTTT.

Many counts were recorded for this clonotype. V usage is TRBV20-1 and J usage is TRBJ2-1; 14 nucleotides line up with TRBD2. The CDR3 has 16 amino acids. The V and J ends lost 3 bases and 6 bases, in that order; junction bases with no gene match: 7. CDR1 and CDR2 from the germline V gene are DFQATT and SNEGSKA (reference sequence). The CDR3 bases are TGCAGTGCTAGGGTCCCCGGGACTAGCGGGAGCAATGAGCAGTTCTTC. Protein product: CSARVPGTSGSNEQFF.

The chain carries TRBV14 and TRBJ1-4, with D possibly being TRBD1 (5 bases). Germline V CDR1 and CDR2: SGHDN, FVKESK. There are 16 residues in the CDR3. Trimming took off 1 base at V and 2 bases at J, with 11 bases between the two ends. CDR3 loop: CASSQGGPGTNEKLFF. The CDR3 DNA sequence: TGTGCCAGCAGCCAAGGGGGCCCAGGGACTAATGAAAAACTGTTTTTT. Full variable domain (missing parts from reference TRBV14 and TRBJ1-4): EAGVTQFPSHSVIEKGQTVTLRCDPISGHDNLYWYRRVMGKEIKFLLHFVKESKQDESGMPNNRFLAERTGGTYSTLKVQPAELEDSGVYFCASSQGGPGTNEKLFFGSGTQLSVL.

This clonotype was recorded a few times. The V and J genes are TRBV20-1 and TRBJ2-1, with D uncertain. The CDR3 covers 12 residues. Trimming cost V 4 bases and J 2 bases, with 6 bases left between them. Per the germline V gene, CDR1 is DFQATT and CDR2 is SNEGSKA (reference sequence). In nucleotides, the CDR3 is TGCAGTGCTATGGGTCCCTACAATGAGCAGTTCTTC. It yields the protein CSAMGPYNEQFF.

There are a few counts of this clonotype. The rearrangement joins TRBV10-3 to TRBJ1-4; 10 bases are a match to TRBD1. Trimming cost V 4 bases and J 7 bases; bases outside gene matches: 6. Looked up from germline, CDR1 is ENHRY and CDR2 is SYGVKD. The CDR3 consists of 15 residues. CDR3 nucleotides: TGTGCCATCAGTGGGGGGACAGGGGAATTTGAAAAACTGTTTTTT. Encoded protein: CAISGGTGEFEKLFF.

In its sample, this clonotype was seen many times. The chain recombines TRBV28 with TRBJ2-7; the D is unclear. Per germline, CDR1 MDHEN and CDR2 SYDVKM. Trimming took 6 bases from V and 2 from J, leaving 14 bases between them. CDR3 length: 14 amino acids. The CDR3 bases are TGTGCCAGCAGCCGACAAGATTCCACCTACGAGCAGTACTTC. The encoded protein is CASSRQDSTYEQYF.